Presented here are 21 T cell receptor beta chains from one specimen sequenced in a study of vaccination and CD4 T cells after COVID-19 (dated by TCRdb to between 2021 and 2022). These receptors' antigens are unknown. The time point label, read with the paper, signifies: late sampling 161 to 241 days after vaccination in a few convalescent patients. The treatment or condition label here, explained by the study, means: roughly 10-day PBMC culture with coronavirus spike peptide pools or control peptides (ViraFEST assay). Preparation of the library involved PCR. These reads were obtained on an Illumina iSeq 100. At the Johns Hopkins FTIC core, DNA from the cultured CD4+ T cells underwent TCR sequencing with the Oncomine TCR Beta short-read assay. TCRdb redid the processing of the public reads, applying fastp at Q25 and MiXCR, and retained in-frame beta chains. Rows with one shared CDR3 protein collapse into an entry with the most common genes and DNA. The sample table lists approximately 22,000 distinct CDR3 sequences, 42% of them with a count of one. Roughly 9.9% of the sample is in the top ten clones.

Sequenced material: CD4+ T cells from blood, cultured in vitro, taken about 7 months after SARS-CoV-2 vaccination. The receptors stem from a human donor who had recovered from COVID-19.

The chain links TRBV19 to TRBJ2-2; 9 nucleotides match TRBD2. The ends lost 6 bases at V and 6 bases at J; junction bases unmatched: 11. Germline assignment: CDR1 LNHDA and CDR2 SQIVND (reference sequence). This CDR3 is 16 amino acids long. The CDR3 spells CASRVGSSGMPGELFF. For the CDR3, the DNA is TGTGCCAGTAGGGTAGGGTCTAGCGGGATGCCCGGGGAGCTGTTTTTT.

CDR3 nucleotide sequence: TGTGCCAGCAGTTTATCCCCGGACAGTAGCTACGAGCAGTACTTC. Translation gives CASSLSPDSSYEQYF. The V gene is TRBV28, the J gene TRBJ2-7; the D gene is possibly TRBD1 (6 bases). From germline, CDR1 is MDHEN and CDR2 SYDVKM. The CDR3 contains 15 residues. Between the trimmed V and J ends, which lost 1 base and 3 bases, there was a span of 13 bases.

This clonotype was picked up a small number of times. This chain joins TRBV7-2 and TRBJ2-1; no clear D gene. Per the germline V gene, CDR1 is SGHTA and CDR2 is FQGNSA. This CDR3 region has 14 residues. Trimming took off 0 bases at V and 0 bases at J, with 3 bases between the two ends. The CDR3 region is CASSLASSYNEQFF. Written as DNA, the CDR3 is TGTGCCAGCAGCTTAGCGAGCTCCTACAATGAGCAGTTCTTC.

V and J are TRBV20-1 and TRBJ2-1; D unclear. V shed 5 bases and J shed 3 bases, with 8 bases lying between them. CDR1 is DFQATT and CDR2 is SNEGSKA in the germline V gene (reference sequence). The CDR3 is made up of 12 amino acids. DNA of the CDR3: TGCAGTGCTGAAATCAGCTACAATGAGCAGTTCTTC. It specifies CSAEISYNEQFF.

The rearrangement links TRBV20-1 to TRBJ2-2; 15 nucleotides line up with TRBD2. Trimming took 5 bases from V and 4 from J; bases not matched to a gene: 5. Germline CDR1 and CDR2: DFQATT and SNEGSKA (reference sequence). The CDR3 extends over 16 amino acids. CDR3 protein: CSALRTSGRATGELFF. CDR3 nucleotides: TGCAGTGCTCTAAGGACTAGCGGGAGGGCCACCGGGGAGCTGTTTTTT.

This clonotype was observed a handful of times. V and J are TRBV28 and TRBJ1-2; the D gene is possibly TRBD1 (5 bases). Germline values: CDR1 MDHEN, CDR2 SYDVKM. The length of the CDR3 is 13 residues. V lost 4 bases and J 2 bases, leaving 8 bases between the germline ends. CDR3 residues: CASSSDMNYGYTF. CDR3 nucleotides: TGTGCCAGCAGTTCGGACATGAACTATGGCTACACCTTC.

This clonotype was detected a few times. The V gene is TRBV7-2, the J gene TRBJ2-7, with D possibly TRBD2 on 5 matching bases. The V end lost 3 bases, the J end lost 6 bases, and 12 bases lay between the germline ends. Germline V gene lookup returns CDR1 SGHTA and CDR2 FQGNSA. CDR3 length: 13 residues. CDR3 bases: TGTGCCAGCAGCTTCCAGCTAGCCCGCGAGCAGTACTTC. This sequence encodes CASSFQLAREQYF. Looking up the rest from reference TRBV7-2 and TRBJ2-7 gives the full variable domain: GAGVSQSPSNKVTEKGKDVELRCDPISGHTALYWYRQSLGQGLEFLIYFQGNSAPDKSGLPSDRFSAERTGGSVSTLTIQRTQQEDSAVYLCASSFQLAREQYFGPGTRLTVT.

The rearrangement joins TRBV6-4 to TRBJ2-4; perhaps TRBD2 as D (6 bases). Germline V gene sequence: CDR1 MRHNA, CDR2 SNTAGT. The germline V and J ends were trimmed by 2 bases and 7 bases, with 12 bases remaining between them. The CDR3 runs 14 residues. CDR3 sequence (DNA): TGTGCCAGCAGTGACGGGGGGTTCCCCAACATTCAGTACTTC. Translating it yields CASSDGGFPNIQYF.

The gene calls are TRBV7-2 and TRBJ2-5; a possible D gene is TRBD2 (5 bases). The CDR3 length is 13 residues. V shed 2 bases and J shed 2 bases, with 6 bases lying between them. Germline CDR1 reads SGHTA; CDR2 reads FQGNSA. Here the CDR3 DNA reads TGTGCCAGCAGCTTAAGACTACAAGAGACCCAGTACTTC. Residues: CASSLRLQETQYF.

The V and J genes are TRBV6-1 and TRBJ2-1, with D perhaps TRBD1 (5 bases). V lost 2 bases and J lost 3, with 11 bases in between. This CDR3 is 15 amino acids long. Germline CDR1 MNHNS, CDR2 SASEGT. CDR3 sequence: CASSEQGLSYNEQFF. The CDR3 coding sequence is TGTGCCAGCAGTGAACAGGGTCTAAGCTACAATGAGCAGTTCTTC.

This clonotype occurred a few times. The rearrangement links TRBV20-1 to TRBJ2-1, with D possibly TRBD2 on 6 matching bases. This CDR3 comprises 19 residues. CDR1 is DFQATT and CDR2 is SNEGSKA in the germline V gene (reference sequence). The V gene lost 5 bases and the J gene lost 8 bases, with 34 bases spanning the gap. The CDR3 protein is CSASPTGEGAATSPYEQFF. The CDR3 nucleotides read TGCAGTGCTTCCCCCACGGGGGAAGGAGCGGCCACTAGCCCCTATGAGCAGTTCTTC.

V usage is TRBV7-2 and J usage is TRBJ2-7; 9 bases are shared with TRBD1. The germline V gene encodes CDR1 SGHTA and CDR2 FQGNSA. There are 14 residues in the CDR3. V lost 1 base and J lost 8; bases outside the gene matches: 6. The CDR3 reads CASSLEGQGLKQYF. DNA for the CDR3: TGTGCCAGCAGCTTAGAGGGACAGGGCCTCAAGCAGTACTTC.

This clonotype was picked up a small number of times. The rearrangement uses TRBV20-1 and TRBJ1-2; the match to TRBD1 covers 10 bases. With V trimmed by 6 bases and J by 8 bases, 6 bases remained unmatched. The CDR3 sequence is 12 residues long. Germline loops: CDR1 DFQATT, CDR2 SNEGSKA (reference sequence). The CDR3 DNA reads TGCAGTGCGGCGACAGGGGGCGGCGGCTACACCTTC. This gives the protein CSAATGGGGYTF.

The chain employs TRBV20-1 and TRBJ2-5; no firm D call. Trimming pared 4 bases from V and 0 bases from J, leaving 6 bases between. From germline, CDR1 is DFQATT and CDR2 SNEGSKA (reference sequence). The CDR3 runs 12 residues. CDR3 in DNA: TGCAGTGCTACCCGGAACCAAGAGACCCAGTACTTC. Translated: CSATRNQETQYF.

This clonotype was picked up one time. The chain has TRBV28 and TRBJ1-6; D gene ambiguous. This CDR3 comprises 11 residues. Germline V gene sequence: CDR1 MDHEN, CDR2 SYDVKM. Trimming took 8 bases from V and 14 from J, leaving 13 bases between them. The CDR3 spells CASAFQRSLHF. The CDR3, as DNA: TGTGCCAGCGCATTCCAGAGGTCCCTCCACTTT.

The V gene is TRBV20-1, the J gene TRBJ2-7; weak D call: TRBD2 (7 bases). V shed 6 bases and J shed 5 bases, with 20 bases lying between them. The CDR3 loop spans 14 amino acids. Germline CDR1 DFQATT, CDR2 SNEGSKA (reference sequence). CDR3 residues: CSAKLRGARNEQYF. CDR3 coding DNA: TGCAGTGCAAAACTTCGGGGGGCGCGAAACGAGCAGTACTTC.

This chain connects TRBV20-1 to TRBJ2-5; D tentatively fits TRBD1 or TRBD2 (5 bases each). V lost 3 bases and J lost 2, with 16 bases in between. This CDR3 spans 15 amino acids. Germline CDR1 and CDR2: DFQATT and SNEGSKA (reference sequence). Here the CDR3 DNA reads TGCAGTGCTAGGATACCGGGACGGAGGCAAGAGACCCAGTACTTC. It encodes CSARIPGRRQETQYF.

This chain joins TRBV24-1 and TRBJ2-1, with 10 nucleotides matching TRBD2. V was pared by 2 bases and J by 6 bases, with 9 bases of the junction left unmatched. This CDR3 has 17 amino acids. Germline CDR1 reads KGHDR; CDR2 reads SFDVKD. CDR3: CATSDYGTSEPFNEQFF. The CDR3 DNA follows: TGTGCCACCAGTGATTATGGGACTAGCGAACCGTTCAATGAGCAGTTCTTC.

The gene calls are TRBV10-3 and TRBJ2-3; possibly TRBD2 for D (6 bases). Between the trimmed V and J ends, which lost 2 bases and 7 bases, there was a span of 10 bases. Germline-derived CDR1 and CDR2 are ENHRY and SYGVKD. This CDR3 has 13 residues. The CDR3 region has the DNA TGTGCCATCAGTGAGGCTAGCGAATATACGCAGTATTTT. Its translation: CAISEASEYTQYF.

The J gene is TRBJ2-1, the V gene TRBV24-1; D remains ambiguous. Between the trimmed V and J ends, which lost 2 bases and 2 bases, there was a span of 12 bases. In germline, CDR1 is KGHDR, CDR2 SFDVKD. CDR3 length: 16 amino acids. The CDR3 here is CATSDSPGWTYNEQFF. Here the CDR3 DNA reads TGTGCCACCAGTGATTCACCAGGTTGGACCTACAATGAGCAGTTCTTC.

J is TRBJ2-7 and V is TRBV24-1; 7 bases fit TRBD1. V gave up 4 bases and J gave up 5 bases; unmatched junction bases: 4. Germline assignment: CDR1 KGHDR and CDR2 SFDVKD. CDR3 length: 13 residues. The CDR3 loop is CATSETGRHEQYF. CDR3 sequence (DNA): TGTGCCACCAGTGAGACAGGGCGGCACGAGCAGTACTTC.